This T cell receptor (beta chain) comes out of a study of early T cells in non-severe SARS-CoV-2 infection. About the research overall: The input, bulk RNA from unsorted whole blood, was sequenced, and chains were unpaired. The study, taken as a whole, reports: Private and CD4 specificities were missed by VDJdb matching, which favored anti-spike CD8 responses.

This clonotype was counted many times. Its antigen is undetermined. Unique molecular identifiers (one per individual cDNA molecule) were attached. TCRdb itself ran the 5' RACE reads through MiXCR, one entry per CDR3 protein. The repertoire consists of roughly 66,000 distinct CDR3 sequences, with over 8% occurring once and the leading ten covering roughly 3%. CDR1 and CDR2 (germline): KGHDR, SFDVKD. This CDR3 comprises 12 residues. The ends were cut back, 7 bases at V and 10 bases at J, with 15 bases in the middle. The receptor comes from an adult who was a healthcare worker with PCR-confirmed SARS-CoV-2 infection or an uninfected control (not recorded which). The gene calls are TRBV24-1 and TRBJ1-2; D not resolved. The specimen sequenced was whole blood. CDR3 loop: CATSTLNAAYTF. The CDR3 bases are TGTGCCACCAGCACCCTGAATGCAGCCTACACCTTC.